The T cell receptor beta chain described here comes from a study of blood T cell repertoires in COVID-19. The method was immunoSEQ multiplex PCR; TCRdb's version includes in-frame clones alone and lacks a portion of them. The data contain 65,000 to 80,000 clones, roughly 78% of them singletons. The length of the CDR3 is 18 residues. Germline V gene data show CDR1 as LGHNA and CDR2 as YNFKEQ. The trim removed 0 bases at V and 6 bases at J, leaving 13 bases unmatched. This sequence was found in a human donor in a cohort sampled during active COVID-19. Specimen: peripheral blood. J is TRBJ1-5 and V is TRBV4-2, with 8 bases fitting TRBD1. The CDR3 DNA is TGTGCCAGCAGCCAAGATTCGACCGACAGGGGTGCGTTTCAGCCCCAGCATTTT. Translating gives CASSQDSTDRGAFQPQHF.